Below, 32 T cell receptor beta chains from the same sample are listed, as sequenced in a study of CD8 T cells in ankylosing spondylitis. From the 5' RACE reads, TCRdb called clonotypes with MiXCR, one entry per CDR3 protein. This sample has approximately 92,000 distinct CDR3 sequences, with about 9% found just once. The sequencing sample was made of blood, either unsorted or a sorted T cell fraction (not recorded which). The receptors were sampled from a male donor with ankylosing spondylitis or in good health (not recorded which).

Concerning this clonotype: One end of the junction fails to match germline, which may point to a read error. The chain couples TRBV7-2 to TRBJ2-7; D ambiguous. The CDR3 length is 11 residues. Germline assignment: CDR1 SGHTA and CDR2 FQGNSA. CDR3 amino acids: CASSLDYEQHF. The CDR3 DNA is TGTGCCAGCAGCTTAGACTACGAGCAGCACTTC.

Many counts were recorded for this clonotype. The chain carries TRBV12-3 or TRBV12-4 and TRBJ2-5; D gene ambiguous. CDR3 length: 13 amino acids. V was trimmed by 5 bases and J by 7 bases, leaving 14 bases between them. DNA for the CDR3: TGTGCCAGCAGTACCGGGTTCGTGGGGACCCAGTACTTC. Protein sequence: CASSTGFVGTQYF.

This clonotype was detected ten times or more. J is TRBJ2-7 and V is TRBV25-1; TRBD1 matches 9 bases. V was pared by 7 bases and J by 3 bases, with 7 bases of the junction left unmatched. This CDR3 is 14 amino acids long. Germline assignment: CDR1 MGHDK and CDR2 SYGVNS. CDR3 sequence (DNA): TGTGCCAGCACTCGGACAGGGGAAATCTACGAGCAGTACTTC. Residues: CASTRTGEIYEQYF.

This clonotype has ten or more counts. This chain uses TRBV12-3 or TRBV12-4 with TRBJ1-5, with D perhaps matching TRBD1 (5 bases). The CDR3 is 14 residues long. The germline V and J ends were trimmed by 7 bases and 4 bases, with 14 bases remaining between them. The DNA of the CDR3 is TGTGCCAGCAAGTTCGGGACGATGAATCAGCCCCAGCATTTT. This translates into CASKFGTMNQPQHF.

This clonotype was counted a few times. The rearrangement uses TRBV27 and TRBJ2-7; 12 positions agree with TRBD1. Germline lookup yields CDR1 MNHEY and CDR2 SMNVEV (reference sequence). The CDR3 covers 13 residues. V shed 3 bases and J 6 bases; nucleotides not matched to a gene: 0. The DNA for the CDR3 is TGTGCCAGCAGTTTGGGACAGGGGGCCGAGCAGTACTTC. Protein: CASSLGQGAEQYF.

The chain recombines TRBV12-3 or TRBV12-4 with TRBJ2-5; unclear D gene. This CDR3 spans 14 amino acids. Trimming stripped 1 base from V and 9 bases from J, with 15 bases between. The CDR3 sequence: CASSLGFGPGAQYF. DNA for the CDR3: TGTGCCAGCAGTTTAGGATTCGGGCCTGGGGCCCAGTACTTC.

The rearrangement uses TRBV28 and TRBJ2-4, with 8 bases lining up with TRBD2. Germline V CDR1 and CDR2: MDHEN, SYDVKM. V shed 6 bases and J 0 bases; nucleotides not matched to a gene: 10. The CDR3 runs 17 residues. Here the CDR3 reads CASSLPTSVLAKNIQYF. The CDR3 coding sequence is TGTGCCAGCAGCCTCCCGACTAGCGTTCTAGCCAAAAACATTCAGTACTTC.

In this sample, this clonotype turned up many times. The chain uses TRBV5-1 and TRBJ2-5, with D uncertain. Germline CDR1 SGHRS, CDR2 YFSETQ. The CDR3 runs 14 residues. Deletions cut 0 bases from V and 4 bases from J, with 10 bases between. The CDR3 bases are TGCGCCAGCAGCTTGGGGCATATCGGAGAGACCCAGTACTTC. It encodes CASSLGHIGETQYF.

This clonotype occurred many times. The CDR3: CSAKGQRDQPQHF. CDR3 DNA: TGCAGTGCTAAGGGACAGCGCGATCAGCCCCAGCATTTT. The chain joins TRBV20-1 to TRBJ1-5; TRBD1 matches at 7 bases. This CDR3 is built from 13 residues. V lost 4 bases and J lost 5; bases outside the gene matches: 5. Per the germline V gene, CDR1 is DFQATT and CDR2 is SNEGSKA (reference sequence).

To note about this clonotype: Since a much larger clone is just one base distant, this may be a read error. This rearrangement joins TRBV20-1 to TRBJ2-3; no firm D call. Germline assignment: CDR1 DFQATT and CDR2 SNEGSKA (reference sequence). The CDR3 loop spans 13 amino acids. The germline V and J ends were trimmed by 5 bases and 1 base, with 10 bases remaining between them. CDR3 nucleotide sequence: TGCAGTGCTTGTGTCGCCGGCACAGATACGCAGTATTTT. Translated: CSACVAGTDTQYF.

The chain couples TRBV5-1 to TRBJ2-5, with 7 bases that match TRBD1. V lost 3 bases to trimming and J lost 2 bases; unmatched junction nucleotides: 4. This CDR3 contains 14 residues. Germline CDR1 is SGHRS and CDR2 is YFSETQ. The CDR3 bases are TGCGCCAGCAGCTGGACAGGCTTACAAGAGACCCAGTACTTC. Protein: CASSWTGLQETQYF.

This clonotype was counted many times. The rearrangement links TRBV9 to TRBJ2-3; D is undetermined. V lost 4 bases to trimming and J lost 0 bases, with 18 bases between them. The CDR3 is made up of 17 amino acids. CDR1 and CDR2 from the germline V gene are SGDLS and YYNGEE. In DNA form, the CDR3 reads TGTGCCAGCAGCTTTGCCCCTCCGGTCGATAGCACAGATACGCAGTATTTT. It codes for CASSFAPPVDSTDTQYF.

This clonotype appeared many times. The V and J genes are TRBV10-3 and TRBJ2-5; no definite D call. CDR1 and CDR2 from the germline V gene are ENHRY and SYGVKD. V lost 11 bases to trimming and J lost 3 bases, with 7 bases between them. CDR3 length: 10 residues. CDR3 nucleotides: TGTGCCTCCGGCGAAGAGACCCAGTACTTC. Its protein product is CASGEETQYF.

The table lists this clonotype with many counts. In DNA, the CDR3 is TGTGCCAGCAGTTTAGCAGGCAGTACTCCCGAGCAGTACTTC. The encoded protein is CASSLAGSTPEQYF. The chain combines TRBV12-3 or TRBV12-4 with TRBJ2-7; D is undetermined. The germline V and J ends were trimmed by 0 bases and 6 bases, with 12 bases remaining between them. CDR3 length equals 14 residues.

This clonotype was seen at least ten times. CDR3 sequence: CASSLTSGAKETQYF. DNA for the CDR3: TGTGCCAGCAGCTTGACTAGCGGGGCTAAAGAGACCCAGTACTTC. This chain connects TRBV5-5 to TRBJ2-5, with 10 bases aligning to TRBD2. The CDR3 length is 15 residues. Per the germline V gene, CDR1 is SGHKS and CDR2 is YYEKEE (reference sequence). The V gene end was trimmed by 1 base and the J gene end by 3 bases; junction bases not matched to a gene: 3.

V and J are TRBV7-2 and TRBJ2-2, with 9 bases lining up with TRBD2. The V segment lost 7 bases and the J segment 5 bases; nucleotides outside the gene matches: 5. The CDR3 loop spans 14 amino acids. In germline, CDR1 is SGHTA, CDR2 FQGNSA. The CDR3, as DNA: TGTGCCAGCAACTGGGCGGGGGGGACCGGGGAGCTGTTTTTT. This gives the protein CASNWAGGTGELFF.

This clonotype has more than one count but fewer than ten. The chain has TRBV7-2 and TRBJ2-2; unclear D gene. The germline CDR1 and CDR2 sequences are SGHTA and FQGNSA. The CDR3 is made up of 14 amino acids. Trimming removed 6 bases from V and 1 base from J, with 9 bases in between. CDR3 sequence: CASRVWENTGELFF. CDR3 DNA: TGTGCCAGCAGGGTGTGGGAGAACACCGGGGAGCTGTTTTTT.

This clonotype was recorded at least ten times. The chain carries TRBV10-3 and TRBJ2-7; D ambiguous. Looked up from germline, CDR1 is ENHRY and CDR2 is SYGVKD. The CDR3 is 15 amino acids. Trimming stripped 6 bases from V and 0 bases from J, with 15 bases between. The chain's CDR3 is CAISLGPGSSYEQYF. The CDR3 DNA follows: TGTGCCATCAGCCTTGGTCCGGGTAGCTCCTACGAGCAGTACTTC.

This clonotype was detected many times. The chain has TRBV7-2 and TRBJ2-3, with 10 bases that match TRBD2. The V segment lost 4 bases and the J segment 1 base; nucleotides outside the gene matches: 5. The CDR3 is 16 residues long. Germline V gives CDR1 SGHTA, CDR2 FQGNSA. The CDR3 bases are TGTGCCAGCAGCTCACCTAGCGGGGGAGGCACAGATACGCAGTATTTT. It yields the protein CASSSPSGGGTDTQYF.

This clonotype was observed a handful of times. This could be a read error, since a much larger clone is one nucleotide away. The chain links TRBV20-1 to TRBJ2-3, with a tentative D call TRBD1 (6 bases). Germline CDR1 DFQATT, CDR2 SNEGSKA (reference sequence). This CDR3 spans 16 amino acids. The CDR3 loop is CCARHDPGHQTDTQYF. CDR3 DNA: TGCTGTGCTAGGCACGACCCGGGACATCAAACAGATACGCAGTATTTT.

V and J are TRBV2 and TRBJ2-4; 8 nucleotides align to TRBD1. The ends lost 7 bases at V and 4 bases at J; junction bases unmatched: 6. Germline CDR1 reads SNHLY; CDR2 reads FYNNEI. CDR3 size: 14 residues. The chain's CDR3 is CASTDRTGKNIQYF. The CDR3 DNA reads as TGTGCCAGCACCGACCGGACAGGGAAAAACATTCAGTACTTC.

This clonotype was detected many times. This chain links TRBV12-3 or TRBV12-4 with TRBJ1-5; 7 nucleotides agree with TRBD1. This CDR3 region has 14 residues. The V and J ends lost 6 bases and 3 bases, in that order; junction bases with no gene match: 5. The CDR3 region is CASSRTGDNQPQHF. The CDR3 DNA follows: TGTGCCAGCAGCCGCACAGGGGACAATCAGCCCCAGCATTTT.

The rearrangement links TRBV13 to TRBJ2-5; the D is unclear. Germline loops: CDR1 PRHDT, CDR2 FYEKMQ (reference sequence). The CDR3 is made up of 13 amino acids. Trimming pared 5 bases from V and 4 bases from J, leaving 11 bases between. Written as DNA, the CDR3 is TGTGCCAGCAGCCAGTCCCACGTAGAGACCCAGTACTTC. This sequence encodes CASSQSHVETQYF. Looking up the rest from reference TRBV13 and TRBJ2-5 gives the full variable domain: AAGVIQSPRHLIKEKRETATLKCYPIPRHDTVYWYQQGPGQDPQFLISFYEKMQSDKGSIPDRFSAQQFSDYHSELNMSSLELGDSALYFCASSQSHVETQYFGPGTRLLVL.

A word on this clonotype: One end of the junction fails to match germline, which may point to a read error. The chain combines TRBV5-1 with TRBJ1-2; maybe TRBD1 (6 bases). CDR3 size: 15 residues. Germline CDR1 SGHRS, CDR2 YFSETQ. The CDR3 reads CASSDPGQGINGHTF. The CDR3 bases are TGCGCCAGCAGCGATCCGGGCCAGGGGATTAATGGCCACACCTTC.

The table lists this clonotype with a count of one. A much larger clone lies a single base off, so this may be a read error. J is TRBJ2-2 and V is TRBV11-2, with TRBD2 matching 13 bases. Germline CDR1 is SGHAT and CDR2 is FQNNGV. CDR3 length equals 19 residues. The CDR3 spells CASSLWTSGSYANTRELFF. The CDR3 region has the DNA TGTGCCAGCAGCTTGTGGACTAGCGGGAGTTACGCGAACACCAGGGAGCTGTTTTTT.

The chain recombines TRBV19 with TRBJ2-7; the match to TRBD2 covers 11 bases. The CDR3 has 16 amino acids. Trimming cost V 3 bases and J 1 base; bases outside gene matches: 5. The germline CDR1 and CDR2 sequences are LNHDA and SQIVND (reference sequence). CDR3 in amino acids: CASSISGTSGSYEQYF. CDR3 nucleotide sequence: TGTGCCAGTAGTATCTCCGGGACTAGCGGATCCTACGAGCAGTACTTC.

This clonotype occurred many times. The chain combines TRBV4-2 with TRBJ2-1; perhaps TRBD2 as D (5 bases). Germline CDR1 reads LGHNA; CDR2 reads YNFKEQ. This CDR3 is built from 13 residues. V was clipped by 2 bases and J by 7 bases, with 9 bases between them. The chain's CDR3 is CASSQTSGNEQFF. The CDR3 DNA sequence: TGTGCCAGCAGCCAAACGAGCGGTAATGAGCAGTTCTTC.

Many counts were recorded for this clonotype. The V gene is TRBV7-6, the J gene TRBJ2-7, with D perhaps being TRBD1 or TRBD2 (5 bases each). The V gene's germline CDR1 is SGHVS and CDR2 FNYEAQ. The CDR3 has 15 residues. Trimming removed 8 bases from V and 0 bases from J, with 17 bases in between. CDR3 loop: CASGGLGGSSYEQYF. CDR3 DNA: TGTGCCAGCGGGGGTCTGGGCGGATCCTCCTACGAGCAGTACTTC.

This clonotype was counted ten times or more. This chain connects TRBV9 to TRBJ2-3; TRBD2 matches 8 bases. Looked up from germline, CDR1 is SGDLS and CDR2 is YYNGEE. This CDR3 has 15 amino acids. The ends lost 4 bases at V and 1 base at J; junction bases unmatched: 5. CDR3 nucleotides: TGTGCCAGCAGCCCCCCAGCGGGGGGCACAGATACGCAGTATTTT. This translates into CASSPPAGGTDTQYF.

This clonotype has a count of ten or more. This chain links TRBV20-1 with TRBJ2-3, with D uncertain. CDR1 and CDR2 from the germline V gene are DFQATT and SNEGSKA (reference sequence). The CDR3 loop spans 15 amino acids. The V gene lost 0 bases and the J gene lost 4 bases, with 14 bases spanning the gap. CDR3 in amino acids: CSARELGAPPDTQYF. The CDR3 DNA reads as TGCAGTGCTAGAGAACTGGGCGCCCCTCCAGATACGCAGTATTTT.

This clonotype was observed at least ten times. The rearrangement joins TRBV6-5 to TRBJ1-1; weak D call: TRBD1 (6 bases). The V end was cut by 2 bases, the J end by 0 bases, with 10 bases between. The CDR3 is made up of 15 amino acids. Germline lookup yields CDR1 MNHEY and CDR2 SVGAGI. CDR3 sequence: CASSYEGGLNTEAFF. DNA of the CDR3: TGTGCCAGCAGTTACGAGGGGGGGCTGAACACTGAAGCTTTCTTT.

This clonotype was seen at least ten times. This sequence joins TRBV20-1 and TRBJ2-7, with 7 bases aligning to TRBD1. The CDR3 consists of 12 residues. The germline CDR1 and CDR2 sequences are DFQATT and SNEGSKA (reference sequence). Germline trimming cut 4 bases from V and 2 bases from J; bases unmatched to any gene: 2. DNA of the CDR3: TGCAGTGCTAAACAGGGGACCTACGAGCAGTACTTC. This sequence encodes CSAKQGTYEQYF.